Shown below are 28 T cell receptor beta chains from a single sample sequenced in a study of tumor and adjacent non-tumor tissue in lung cancer. The template was RNA from unsorted bulk tissue. The library came from three nested PCR rounds adapted from ARM-PCR protocols. MiXCR, run by TCRdb on the multiplex PCR reads, gives a single entry per CDR3 protein. The table shows approximately 150,000 distinct CDR3 sequences, with 60% to 70% occurring only once. The sample was lung tumor tissue. Receptors were obtained from a man aged 55 to 70 with small cell lung cancer.

As concerns this clonotype: The junction departs from the called germline gene at one end, perhaps through a read error. The J gene is TRBJ2-1, the V gene TRBV11-2; 11 bases fit TRBD2. The CDR3 spans 15 residues. Germline-derived CDR1 and CDR2 are SGHAT and FQNNGV. The CDR3 spells CASSFIAGGDNVQFF. The CDR3 bases are TGTGCCAGCAGCTTTATAGCGGGAGGGGACAATGTGCAGTTCTTC.

The V and J genes are TRBV20-1 and TRBJ2-1; 7 bases line up with TRBD2. The germline V gene has CDR1 DFQATT and CDR2 SNEGSKA (reference sequence). V lost 6 bases and J lost 9; bases outside the gene matches: 14. This CDR3 has 14 residues. CDR3: CSALNPAGKGEQFF. In nucleotides, the CDR3 is TGCAGTGCCCTAAACCCAGCGGGAAAGGGTGAGCAGTTCTTC.

With respect to this clonotype: At one boundary the junction diverges from the germline segment, which might be a read error. The chain uses TRBV11-1 and TRBJ2-1, with TRBD2 as a possible D gene (5 bases). Germline V gene data show CDR1 as SGHAT and CDR2 as FQDESV (reference sequence). The CDR3 sequence is 15 residues long. CDR3 sequence (DNA): TGTGCCAGCAGCCTCGGGGAGAGCTCCTACAATGAACAGTTCTTC. Translated: CASSLGESSYNEQFF.

As for this clonotype: One end of the junction does not line up with germline, which may come from a read error. The V and J genes are TRBV11-1 and TRBJ2-7, with TRBD1 as a possible D gene (6 bases). There are 13 residues in the CDR3. Germline V gene sequence: CDR1 SGHAT, CDR2 FQDESV (reference sequence). In DNA form, the CDR3 reads TGTGCCAGCAACCCACGGGACACATACGAGCAGTCCTTC. Protein sequence: CASNPRDTYEQSF.

V usage is TRBV6-2 or TRBV6-3 and J usage is TRBJ1-5; 9 nucleotides agree with TRBD1. This CDR3 is 13 amino acids long. With V trimmed by 5 bases and J by 9 bases, 5 bases remained unmatched. Germline V gene data show CDR1 as MNHEY and CDR2 as SVGEGT. CDR3 protein: CASSRQGGWPQHF. CDR3 nucleotides: TGTGCCAGCAGTAGACAGGGGGGTTGGCCCCAGCATTTT.

Comments on this clonotype: Compared with germline, one end of the junction differs, possibly owing to a read error. The chain carries TRBV11-2 and TRBJ2-1; D ambiguous. The CDR3 covers 14 residues. CDR1 is SGHAT and CDR2 is FQNNGV in the germline V gene. The CDR3 is CASSPAWAYNEQLF. CDR3 nucleotides: TGTGCCAGCAGCCCTGCGTGGGCCTACAATGAACAGCTCTTC.

The J gene is TRBJ2-7, the V gene TRBV11-2; D uncertain. The V end lost 6 bases, the J end lost 4 bases, and 10 bases lay between the germline ends. Germline V lookup: CDR1 SGHAT, CDR2 FQNNGV. This CDR3 spans 12 amino acids. CDR3 DNA: TGTGCCAGCAGTCACAAGGAATACGAGCAGTACGTC. Its translation: CASSHKEYEQYV.

The table lists this clonotype with a count of one. The junction departs from the called germline gene at one end, perhaps through a read error. The chain is built from TRBV6-2 or TRBV6-3 and TRBJ2-3; D gene ambiguous. The CDR3 extends over 14 amino acids. Germline V gene data show CDR1 as MNHEY and CDR2 as SVGEGT. The CDR3 here is CVSSYGRVSYTQYF. CDR3 sequence (DNA): TGTGTCAGCAGTTACGGCCGTGTTTCATATACGCAGTATTTT.

This clonotype was picked up one time. Germline is not matched at one junction end, which may reflect a read error. This chain's CDR3 is CCASQRDEQFF. The CDR3 DNA reads as TGCTGTGCTTCACAAAGAGACGAGCAGTTCTTC. V and J are TRBV20-1 and TRBJ2-1, with unresolved D. Germline CDR1 DFQATT, CDR2 SNEGSKA (reference sequence). CDR3 length: 11 amino acids.

This clonotype was recorded once. A much larger clone lies one base from this, so it may be a read error. The chain joins TRBV20-1 to TRBJ2-3; D may be TRBD2 (5 bases). V was trimmed by 6 bases and J by 3 bases, leaving 16 bases between them. The germline CDR1 and CDR2 sequences are DFQATT and SNEGSKA (reference sequence). CDR3 size: 14 residues. CDR3 in amino acids: CSALERVDTDTQYF. DNA for the CDR3: TGCAGTGCCCTCGAGAGGGTTGATACAGATACGCAGTATTTT.

The V call is TRBV6-5, the J call TRBJ1-6; D might be TRBD1 (5 bases). This CDR3 region has 15 residues. CDR1 is MNHEY, CDR2 SVGAGI, per germline. With 4 bases removed from V and 10 bases from J, the gap between germline ends came to 17 bases. The CDR3 sequence is CASSLDWGGRSPLHF. Here the CDR3 DNA reads TGTGCCAGCAGTTTAGACTGGGGGGGGAGGTCACCCCTCCACTTT.

For this clonotype: A much larger clone sits a single nucleotide away, making a read error possible. The chain is built from TRBV6-1 and TRBJ2-7, with TRBD1 matching over 7 bases. This CDR3 is built from 16 residues. The V segment lost 3 bases and the J segment 2 bases; nucleotides outside the gene matches: 10. CDR1 and CDR2 from the germline V gene are MNHNS and SASEGT. DNA of the CDR3: TGTGCCAGCAGTGACGCACACGGGACAGCTACCTACGAGCAGTACTTC. Translation: CASSDAHGTATYEQYF.

The rearrangement joins TRBV12-3 or TRBV12-4 to TRBJ1-2; a possible D gene is TRBD1 (6 bases). The CDR3 is 15 amino acids. Trimming removed 4 bases from V and 7 bases from J, with 19 bases in between. In DNA form, the CDR3 reads TGTGCCAGCAGTTCCTGGGACATGGGAATAGGTGGCTACACCTTC. This encodes CASSSWDMGIGGYTF.

CDR3 DNA: TGTGCCTGGAGGAGTGGGACTCCCACCTACGAGCAGTACGTC. Translation gives CAWRSGTPTYEQYV. This rearrangement joins TRBV30 to TRBJ2-7, with D perhaps matching TRBD2 (6 bases). V was cut by 3 bases and J by 2 bases, with 14 bases left in between. In germline, CDR1 is GTSNPN, CDR2 SVGIG (reference sequence). The CDR3 runs 14 residues.

This clonotype is medium-sized (0.01 to 0.1%). The chain is built from TRBV11-2 and TRBJ2-1; 8 bases are shared with TRBD2. The trim removed 5 bases at V and 8 bases at J, leaving 14 bases unmatched. The CDR3 length is 16 residues. Germline V gene sequence: CDR1 SGHAT, CDR2 FQNNGV. The CDR3 DNA follows: TGTGCCAGCAGCCGGGAGGGTAGTACGGCCCTCCATGAGCAGTTCTTC. Its protein is CASSREGSTALHEQFF.

Of note for this clonotype: It is likely a read error, because the conserved phenylalanine at the end of the CDR3 is missing. It is unclear where the CDR3 begins or ends on the DNA, so no DNA is shown, and the CDR3 is as TCRdb lists it. The chain combines TRBV4-1 with TRBJ2-1; the table names TRBD1, a call not compared with the DNA. Germline CDR1 and CDR2: MGHRA and YSYEKL. The CDR3 has 15 amino acids, counting both end residues. CDR3 amino acids: CASSQEDGEYNEQLL.

A remark on this clonotype: One end of the junction does not line up with germline, which may come from a read error. The chain uses TRBV20-1 and TRBJ1-4, with 7 bases that match TRBD1. CDR1 is DFQATT, CDR2 SNEGSKA, per germline (reference sequence). There are 18 residues in the CDR3. The CDR3 nucleotides are TGCAGTGCTAGAGGGGTCAGGGAGGGGGCGACGACTAATGAAAAACAGTTTTTT. Residues: CSARGVREGATTNEKQFF.

This clonotype was seen a handful of times. The chain recombines TRBV20-1 with TRBJ2-1; D may be TRBD2 (5 bases). The germline gives CDR1 DFQATT, CDR2 SNEGSKA (reference sequence). The CDR3 covers 12 residues. With 3 bases removed from V and 3 bases from J, the gap between germline ends came to 6 bases. CDR3 residues: CSARDFYNEQFF. In DNA, the CDR3 is TGCAGTGCTAGGGACTTCTACAATGAGCAGTTCTTC.

The chain links TRBV11-2 to TRBJ2-7; a possible D gene is TRBD1 (6 bases). The CDR3 sequence is 12 residues long. The germline CDR1 and CDR2 sequences are SGHAT and FQNNGV. The CDR3 is CTSSLGQYEQYV. In DNA form, the CDR3 reads TGTACCAGCAGCTTAGGACAGTACGAACAATACGTC.

This clonotype showed up many times. The chain employs TRBV28 and TRBJ2-1; tentatively, D is TRBD2 (5 bases). V lost 3 bases, J lost 6 bases, and 33 bases lay in between. Germline V gene data show CDR1 as MDHEN and CDR2 as SYDVKM. The CDR3 runs to 21 residues. The CDR3 spells CASSFPSRIPSGSEARNEQFF. CDR3 in DNA: TGTGCCAGCAGTTTCCCAAGCCGGATCCCTTCGGGGAGTGAGGCCCGCAATGAGCAGTTCTTC. The full variable domain, completed using reference TRBV28 and TRBJ2-1, is DVKVTQSSRYLVKRTGEKVFLECVQDMDHENMFWYRQDPGLGLRLIYFSYDVKMKEKGDIPEGYSVSREKKERFSLILESASTNQTSMYLCASSFPSRIPSGSEARNEQFFGPGTRLTVL.

The chain joins TRBV11-2 to TRBJ2-1; D may be TRBD2 (6 bases). The V end was cut by 5 bases, the J end by 6 bases, with 20 bases between. From germline, CDR1 is SGHAT and CDR2 FQNNGV. This CDR3 comprises 16 residues. The CDR3: CASSPGTAGLPNEQFF. The CDR3 DNA follows: TGTGCCAGCAGCCCCGGGACTGCGGGTCTCCCCAATGAGCAGTTCTTC.

V gene TRBV11-2 combines with J gene TRBJ2-1; TRBD1 might be the D (6 bases). CDR3 length: 16 amino acids. The V gene's germline CDR1 is SGHAT and CDR2 FQNNGV. Trimming pared 1 base from V and 5 bases from J, leaving 15 bases between. In nucleotides, the CDR3 is TGTGCCAGCAGCTTAGCGGTGGGGACATCCCACAATGAGCAGTTCTTC. Protein product: CASSLAVGTSHNEQFF. The full variable domain, rest sourced from reference TRBV11-2 and TRBJ2-1, is EAGVAQSPRYKIIEKRQSVAFWCNPISGHATLYWYQQILGQGPKLLIQFQNNGVVDDSQLPKDRFSAERLKGVDSTLKIQPAKLEDSAVYLCASSLAVGTSHNEQFFGPGTRLTVL.

A note on this clonotype: Likely a read error: the CDR3 ends without its conserved phenylalanine or tryptophan. The DNA is omitted, as the CDR3 cannot be located on it reliably, and the CDR3 follows TCRdb's listing. The V gene is TRBV28, the J gene TRBJ2-7; TRBD2, the D gene given by the table, was not confirmed from the DNA. The CDR3 numbers 15 amino acids, ends counted. CDR1 is MDHEN and CDR2 is SYDVKM in the germline V gene. The CDR3 loop is CASSLSSGSGYEEYL.

The CDR3 loop is CESSLGIEPSGTDTQYF. The CDR3 DNA sequence: TGTGAAAGCAGCTTAGGAATCGAACCCTCAGGCACAGATACGCAGTATTTT. The chain recombines TRBV11-2 with TRBJ2-3; D is unclear. The CDR3 has 17 residues. Germline CDR1 and CDR2: SGHAT and FQNNGV.

This clonotype showed up many times. A single base separates this from a much larger clone, so it may be a read error. This chain uses TRBV11-2 with TRBJ2-6; possible D gene TRBD2, 5 bases. The V and J ends lost 5 bases and 4 bases respectively, with 9 bases between them. Germline-derived CDR1 and CDR2 are SGHAT and FQNNGV. This CDR3 region has 14 residues. The CDR3 region is CASSEGSGANVLTF. CDR3 sequence (DNA): TGTGCCAGCAGCGAGGGATCCGGGGCCAACGTCCTGACTTTC.

The table lists this clonotype with a few counts. The chain links TRBV30 to TRBJ2-5; D is undetermined. Trimming pared 2 bases from V and 5 bases from J, leaving 12 bases between. CDR3 length: 13 residues. Germline V gives CDR1 GTSNPN, CDR2 SVGIG (reference sequence). The CDR3 region is CAWSPGSRETQYF. CDR3 DNA sequence: TGTGCCTGGAGTCCTGGATCCAGGGAGACCCAGTACTTC.

Of note for this clonotype: Compared with germline, one end of the junction differs, possibly owing to a read error. This sequence joins TRBV20-1 and TRBJ2-1, with 12 bases matching TRBD2. In germline, CDR1 is DFQATT, CDR2 SNEGSKA (reference sequence). This CDR3 has 11 amino acids. CDR3 bases: TGCAGTAGTGGGACTAGCGGGCCCCAGCTCTTC. Its translation: CSSGTSGPQLF.

At least ten counts were recorded for this clonotype. The gene calls are TRBV5-1 and TRBJ2-1; D call uncertain. The V end was cut by 3 bases, the J end by 9 bases, with 7 bases between. The CDR3 totals 11 residues. CDR1 SGHRS and CDR2 YFSETQ come from the germline V gene. Here the CDR3 DNA reads TGCGCCAGCAGCTCCCCAGCTGAGCAGTTCTTC. Protein sequence: CASSSPAEQFF.